The rows below give T cell receptor beta chains drawn from one sample of a study of T cells expressing NK-cell markers. Each CDR3 protein gets one entry in TCRdb, which reprocessed the 5' RACE reads and gives no DNA. In all, the sample yields approximately 170,000 distinct CDR3 sequences. Sequences were obtained from blood T cells: a sorted CD56 or NKG2C T cell subset, CD4+ or CD8+ T cells, or bulk PBMC T cells (not recorded which). Every receptor here comes from a man aged 18-75 years in good health. Both conserved end residues are part of each CDR3.

CDR3 protein	V gene	J gene
CASGDRGLTQPQHF	TRBV12-3/TRBV12-4	TRBJ1-5
CATSRTRIYNQPQHF	TRBV15	TRBJ1-5
CATSTTGGLYNEQFF	TRBV12-3/TRBV12-4	TRBJ2-1
CASSQGTSGSYNEQFF	TRBV3-1	TRBJ2-1
CASSLGSRVNEQFF	TRBV5-1	TRBJ2-1
CASSTSGGDEQYF	TRBV6-6	TRBJ2-7
CASSPDYRTDTQYF	TRBV7-3	TRBJ2-3
CASGIYYNEQFF	TRBV12-5	TRBJ2-1
CASSIQGELYNEQFF	TRBV19	TRBJ2-1
CASSLMGQGGYEQYF	TRBV7-3	TRBJ2-7
CASTKTQETQYF	TRBV23-1	TRBJ2-5
CASSESGNAVEQFF	TRBV2	TRBJ2-1
CATSYGGRTTYEQYF	TRBV15	TRBJ2-7
CASTVGDWNEQYF	TRBV12-3/TRBV12-4	TRBJ2-7
CSVEKGSNTGELFF	TRBV29-1	TRBJ2-2
CASSIKPGVVWSPLHF	TRBV19	TRBJ1-6
CASNPSGGAGDTQYF	TRBV6-4	TRBJ2-3
CASSLDSSSNQPQHF	TRBV7-6	TRBJ1-5
CASSPQGPTSGGARETQYF	TRBV12-3/TRBV12-4	TRBJ2-5
CASRQEYNEQFF	TRBV7-9	TRBJ2-1
CASNWGCSYEQYF	TRBV19	TRBJ2-7
CSVEYPQAYEQYF	TRBV29-1	TRBJ2-7
CASSTGPDGSPLHF	TRBV19	TRBJ1-6
CASSTQGDSYNSPLHF	TRBV19	TRBJ1-6
CAWSVGGQPQHF	TRBV30	TRBJ1-5
CASSSYTGSQGYTF	TRBV5-1	TRBJ1-2
CASSGRGANTGELFF	TRBV3-1	TRBJ2-2
CASLEGLTLTDTQYF	TRBV5-1	TRBJ2-3
CASREGTGRNEQFF	TRBV5-1	TRBJ2-1
CAISGLWGGTDTQYF	TRBV10-3	TRBJ2-3
CASSLVAFPGELFF	TRBV7-2	TRBJ2-2
CSARDRYTEAFF	TRBV20-1	TRBJ1-1
CASSSPRGGFNEQFF	TRBV7-8	TRBJ2-1
CASGSEGPRGRMYEQYF	TRBV12-5	TRBJ2-7
CASSLASGVSLSYNEQFF	TRBV27	TRBJ2-1
CASSRPGSPTAIGYTF	TRBV9	TRBJ1-2
CASSFLVRDSYNEQFF	TRBV5-1	TRBJ2-1
CASTPSERGNTGELFF	TRBV7-9	TRBJ2-2
CASSLLGLAGSNNEQFF	TRBV7-2	TRBJ2-1
CASSFRTASMYEQYF	TRBV5-6	TRBJ2-7
CASSGTSGGFYEQYF	TRBV12-3/TRBV12-4	TRBJ2-7
CASSYPGLSHTGELFF	TRBV7-9	TRBJ2-2
CASSYLQLSMNTEAFF	TRBV6-5	TRBJ1-1
CASRTGGGGDTQYF	TRBV2	TRBJ2-3
CSVEDPEQGLSSYNSPLHF	TRBV29-1	TRBJ1-6
CASNLQPHAGTGRYGYTF	TRBV28	TRBJ1-2
CASSFAFRWRDTQYF	TRBV28	TRBJ2-3
CASSRVGTKYEQYF	TRBV28	TRBJ2-7
CASSLTSGGALYTGELFF	TRBV11-2	TRBJ2-2
CASSLGGDWGDTEAFF	TRBV5-1	TRBJ1-1